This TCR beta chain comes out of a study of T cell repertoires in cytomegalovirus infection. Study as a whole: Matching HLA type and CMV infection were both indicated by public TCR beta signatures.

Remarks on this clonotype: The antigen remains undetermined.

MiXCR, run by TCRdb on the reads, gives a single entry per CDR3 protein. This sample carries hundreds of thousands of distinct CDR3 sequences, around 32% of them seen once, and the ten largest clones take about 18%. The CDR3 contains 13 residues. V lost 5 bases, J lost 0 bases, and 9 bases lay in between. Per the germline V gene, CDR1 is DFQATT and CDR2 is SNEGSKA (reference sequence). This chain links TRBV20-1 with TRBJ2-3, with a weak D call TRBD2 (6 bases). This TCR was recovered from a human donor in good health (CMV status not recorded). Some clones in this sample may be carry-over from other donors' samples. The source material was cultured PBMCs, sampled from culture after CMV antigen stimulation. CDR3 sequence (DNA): TGCAGTGCTCGGGAGATCAGCACAGATACGCAGTATTTT. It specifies CSAREISTDTQYF.